The clone carrying this T cell receptor beta chain was seen a handful of times. What it recognizes is unknown. The data belong to a study of cytomegalovirus exposure and HLA in healthy donors. Study results and limitations: Common viral pathogens seemed to be connected with several of the most significant clusters, according to a later analysis. A likely sequencing artifact accounted for one observed cluster of highly shared sequence variants.

The germline V and J ends were trimmed by 4 bases and 1 base, with 16 bases remaining between them. The CDR3 runs to 16 residues. Germline V gene lookup returns CDR1 MNHEY and CDR2 SVGAGI. This PCR relied on a set of 60 Vbeta primers and 13 Jbeta primers. Method: immunoSEQ multiplex PCR; TCRdb's copy keeps in-frame clones and lacks some. The sample holds some 100,000 clones, about 83% seen once. The TCR comes from a female donor in good health and CMV-seronegative. The sample taken for sequencing was PBMCs. V gene TRBV6-5 combines with J gene TRBJ1-1; the D gene is possibly TRBD1 (5 bases). The CDR3 here is CASSFRRAGRNTEAFF. As DNA, the CDR3 is TGTGCCAGCAGTTTCCGTCGTGCAGGGCGGAACACTGAAGCTTTCTTT.